Detailed here is one TCR beta chain. Its antigen remains undetermined. The input lacks base qualities; no much larger clone sits a single base away. This entry belongs to a study of cytomegalovirus exposure and HLA in healthy donors listed by TCRdb under 2017. As for the study more broadly: According to an earlier analysis of a few hundred of the donors, roughly 180 million T cells yielded roughly 110 million unique TCR beta sequences and approximately 300 Gb of sequence data. An early release covering roughly 580 HLA-typed donors comprised about 300 gigabases of sequencing data and 85 million or so unique TCR sequences. The genetic ancestry cluster associated with self-reported Caucasian donors included approximately 85% of the roughly 400 genotyped donors. The study aimed to test whether cataloging public T cell receptors could reveal signatures of past pathogen exposure. The T cell repertoires of about 700 subjects were profiled by immunosequencing and related to cytomegalovirus serostatus. Along with the approximately 620-subject first cohort, a separate validation cohort of 120 different subjects was used. To predict cytomegalovirus infection status, the study combined high-throughput TCR immunosequencing, statistical association of individual TCRs with disease status, and machine learning. In a later analysis, previously published TCR beta repertoires from about 640 donors were re-analyzed and high-resolution HLA genotyping was added so that TCR occurrence patterns could be studied. Rather than drawing on any new phenotypic data, the later analysis identified candidate immune exposures from TCR beta sequences and the way those sequences occurred across donors. An earlier analysis of nearly 600 of the donors applied high-throughput TCR beta sequencing to assess whether each TCR beta V gene segment acted as functional or pseudogenic. Donor age, sex, ethnicity and CMV serostatus were collected together with the repertoire data. A later genetic analysis took genome-wide SNP genotypes for about three fifths of the roughly 670 donors and used that subset as a discovery cohort. Every discovery cohort repertoire had been produced on one sequencing platform. Both class I and class II loci were covered by HLA typing, at four-digit resolution. The number of typed donors differed by locus: roughly 620-630 for A, B, C, DRB1 and DQB1; 522 for DQA1; approximately 600 for DPA1; and 400 to 480 for DPB1. Roughly 5 DR-DQ haplotypes were handled as single units for association and clustering because linkage in the cohort was strong. On average, roughly 240,000 unique TCR beta nucleotide sequences were sequenced per donor among 398 genotyped donors of the cohort, with about 17% of those sequences being non-productive.

In total, more than 500 healthy bone marrow donors made up the cohort. Cohort members were all nominally healthy when sampled, although unrecorded immune exposures were likely present. The donor was CMV seropositive and belonged to the group of about 290 seropositive cohort members. Each donor provided a peripheral blood sample, and peripheral blood mononuclear cells were used for TCR beta sequencing. The Qiagen DNeasy Blood Extraction Kit was used to extract genomic DNA from the blood cell samples. The library was generated by the immunoSEQ multiplex PCR assay. For the multiplex PCR, a mixture combining 60 forward primers for TCR Vbeta segments and 13 reverse primers for TCR Jbeta segments was used. Amplification of the CDR3 region of rearranged TCR beta genes was performed with a multiplex PCR assay on genomic DNA. On the Illumina HiSeq System, the amplified TCR beta libraries were sequenced as 87-base-pair reads. The paper's data handling went like this. A later analysis counted some 74 million unique TCR beta chains across the 666 repertoires, and around 9.9 million of these chains were shared by at least two donors. Raw reads were error-corrected and collapsed into unique sequences with a nearest-neighbor algorithm that merged closely related sequences to remove PCR and sequencing errors. To assign V, D and J gene segments, CDR3 sequences were aligned to IMGT reference sequences. For a sequence to be retained, a match of at least six nucleotides was required to both a V gene segment and a J gene segment. Rearrangements were called productive when the CDR3 lacked stop codons and stayed in frame with V and J; all others were non-productive. CDR3 was defined by IMGT convention, running from the second conserved V-encoded cysteine to the conserved J-encoded phenylalanine. The earlier analysis of 500 to 750 of the donors excluded any sequence lacking an unambiguous match to a single V gene segment. An earlier analysis of 500 to 700 of the donors classified V segments as functional when productive rearrangements were above 56.7% and as segregating when the standard deviation between donors was above 5%. A statistical classification framework was built to diagnose cytomegalovirus status from the catalog of TCR beta chain sequences. In a later analysis, V and J genes were assigned by comparing TCR nucleotide sequences against IMGT/GENE-DB human TR gene sequences. Using the TCRdist pipeline, a later analysis assigned CDR3 sequences along with most-parsimonious VDJ recombination scenarios. In a later analysis, each TCR beta chain was defined by its CDR3 amino acid sequence together with its V-gene family, and reads without a unique V-gene family were excluded. To address suspected cross-contamination and a sequencing artifact, a later analysis removed around 590 highly shared, low-generation-probability nucleotide sequences. For each public chain, a later analysis derived a clonal expansion index from normalized ranks of inferred template counts within each repertoire. Generation probabilities in a later analysis came from a VDJ recombination model fitted to out-of-frame rearrangements, and those results were checked against IGoR. In a later analysis, hypergeometric tests were used to score TCR-TCR, TCR-HLA and TCR-CMV co-occurrence, with a repertoire-size bias correction applied to TCR pairs. False discovery rates were estimated in a later analysis by permuting HLA or CMV assignments 20 times. In a later analysis, co-occurring TCRs were grouped using DBSCAN, with TCRdist sequence similarity added in when clustering inside HLA-allele-positive subsets. Repertoires with fewer than 30,000 or more than 120,000 public chains, plus five repertoires with anomalous nucleotide sharing, were excluded from co-occurrence clustering. This immuneACCESS table, as held by TCRdb, lists in-frame sequences with V and J called but not all clones. Of the missing ones, under half trace to an unresolved V gene in checked studies; the others have no known cause. For V, J and clone size, that table is used; D and trimming come from the DNA. The sample has roughly 260,000 clones on record, 84% of them singletons. Approximately 2% of the sample rests with the top ten.

On the study overall, not on this receptor specifically: The study gave a list of 150 to 200 TCR beta chains associated with cytomegalovirus. An association between a missense DCLRE1C variant and V-gene and J-gene trimming of TCR beta chains was found in a later genetic analysis and replicated in an independent cohort. According to a later analysis, TCR association rates differed among HLA loci, with DRB1 alleles showing the most associated TCRs and HLA-C alleles showing the fewest. HLA typing was unavailable for some donors at each locus, so association tests used only the typed subset. In a later analysis, HLA-associated TCR beta chains were found to be more clonally expanded and to have lower generation probabilities than equally common non-associated chains. According to a later genetic analysis, donors in an Asian-associated ancestry cluster had fewer N-insertions in productive TCRs than the approximately 700-donor mean. In a later analysis, several top co-occurrence clusters were reported to appear linked to parvovirus B19, influenza, CMV and Epstein-Barr virus. When HLA alleles, especially DR and DQ, strongly co-occurred, attributing TCR associations to individual alleles was difficult. In this cohort, only TCR beta chains were sequenced, and detectable features were limited by the absence of alpha or paired-chain data. Because counts were too low, roughly 16 rarely observed V segments, including chromosome 9 orphons, were excluded from the earlier analysis of 587 of the donors. In a later analysis, around 17,000 TCR beta sequences were associated with specific HLA alleles at a false discovery rate of 0.05. A further reported finding was that TCR beta sequences accurately predicted the HLA-A and HLA-B alleles for most subjects in the first cohort. According to the authors, the approach could potentially be generalized to other disease states and immunological phenotypes. The sequencing pipeline was judged likely to have produced a cluster of highly shared sequence variants as a technical artifact. An earlier analysis of 587 of the donors showed that most TCR beta V segments appeared in productive rearrangements either about 87% or about 30% of the time, which broadly matched IMGT annotations. Sequencing depth was assumed to be roughly uniform across donors in the presence/absence analyses, though that assumption may not hold. The classifier was reported to diagnose cytomegalovirus status with high specificity and sensitivity in both the original cohort and the validation cohort. In a later analysis, most CMV-associated TCR beta chains were found to appear HLA-restricted, with HLA associations seemingly driven largely by CMV exposure. Immune exposure information for the cohort was limited to CMV serostatus. Across donors, most TCR sequences were observed very rarely, whereas some public TCRs were present in many individuals. A few of the identified cytomegalovirus-associated TCR beta chains were confirmed in vitro to be specific for cytomegalovirus antigens. Linkage disequilibrium might explain the correlated functional status among segregating V segments, but an unknown experimental factor could not be excluded.

Sequenced: PBMCs. This sequence was found in a woman aged 40 to 50 in good health and CMV-seropositive.

The nucleotide sequence is TGTGCCAGCAGTATCGACAGGAACTATGGCTACACCTTC. Its coded protein is CASSIDRNYGYTF. Recombination linked TRBV28 to TRBJ1-2, with a tentative D gene TRBD1 over 6 matching bases. For CDR1 and CDR2, the germline V gene lists MDHEN and SYDVKM. V drops 5 bases and J drops 2 bases, leaving 9 bases in between. The CDR3, cysteine through phenylalanine, is 13 amino acids long. The only DNA kept is the CDR3, 39 bases in frame from the first base.